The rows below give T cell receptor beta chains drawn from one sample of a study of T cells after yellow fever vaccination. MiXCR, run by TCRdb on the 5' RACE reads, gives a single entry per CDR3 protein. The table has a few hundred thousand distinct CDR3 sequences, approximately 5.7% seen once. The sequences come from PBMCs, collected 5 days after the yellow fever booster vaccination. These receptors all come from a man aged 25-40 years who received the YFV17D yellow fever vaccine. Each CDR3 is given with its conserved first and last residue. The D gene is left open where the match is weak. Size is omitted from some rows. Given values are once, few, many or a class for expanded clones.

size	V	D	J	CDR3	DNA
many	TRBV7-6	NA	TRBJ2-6	CASSLVVRGSSGANVLTF	TGTGCCAGCAGCTTAGTTGTCCGGGGGAGCTCTGGGGCCAACGTCCTGACTTTC
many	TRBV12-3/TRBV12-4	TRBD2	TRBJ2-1	CASSVSSGNERQFF	TGTGCCAGCTCCGTTTCTAGCGGCAATGAGCGGCAGTTCTTC
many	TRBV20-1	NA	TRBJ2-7	CSGSQGTYEQYF	TGCAGTGGGTCTCAGGGGACTTACGAGCAGTACTTC
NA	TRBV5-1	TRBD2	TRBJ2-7	CASSLHLAGGRGPYEQYF	TGCGCCAGCAGCTTGCACCTAGCGGGAGGTCGCGGCCCCTACGAGCAGTACTTC
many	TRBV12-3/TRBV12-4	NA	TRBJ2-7	CASSLARGEQYF	TGTGCCAGCAGTTTAGCTAGGGGGGAGCAGTACTTC
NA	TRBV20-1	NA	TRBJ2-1	CSARTPRANEQFF	TGCAGTGCTAGGACTCCCAGGGCCAATGAGCAGTTCTTC
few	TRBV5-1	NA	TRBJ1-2	CASSPHERGAYTF	TGCGCCAGCAGCCCCCACGAACGGGGGGCCTACACCTTC
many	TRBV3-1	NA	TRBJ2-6	CASSQGPDTGANVLTF	TGTGCCAGCAGCCAAGGGCCGGACACTGGGGCCAACGTCCTGACTTTC
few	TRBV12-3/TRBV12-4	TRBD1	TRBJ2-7	CASSLTGEEQYF	TGTGCCAGCAGTTTGACAGGGGAAGAGCAGTACTTC
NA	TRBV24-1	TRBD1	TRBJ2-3	CATRAQGGGDTQYF	TGTGCCACCAGAGCTCAAGGGGGCGGAGATACGCAGTATTTT
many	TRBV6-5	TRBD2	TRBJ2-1	CASSPSGLAGVNEQFF	TGTGCCAGCAGTCCCTCGGGACTAGCGGGAGTAAATGAGCAGTTCTTC
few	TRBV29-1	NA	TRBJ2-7	CSVNGHSTYEQYF	TGCAGCGTGAATGGACATTCCACCTACGAGCAGTACTTC
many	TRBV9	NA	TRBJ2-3	CASSLGSGADTQYF	TGTGCCAGCAGCTTAGGGTCGGGGGCAGATACGCAGTATTTT
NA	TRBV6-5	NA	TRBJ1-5	CASSYPPGSGPYSNQPQHF	TGTGCCAGCAGTTACCCCCCCGGATCGGGGCCTTATAGCAATCAGCCCCAGCATTTT
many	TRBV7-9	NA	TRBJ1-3	CASSYRNTIYF	TGTGCCAGCAGCTACAGAAACACCATATATTTT
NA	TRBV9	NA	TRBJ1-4	CASSVATPLGEKLFF	TGTGCCAGCAGCGTAGCTACACCCCTGGGCGAAAAACTGTTTTTT
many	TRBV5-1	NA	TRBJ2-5	CASSLGARQETQYF	TGCGCCAGCAGCTTGGGGGCCAGGCAAGAGACCCAGTACTTC
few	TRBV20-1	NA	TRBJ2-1	CSGLGNEQFF	TGCAGCGGCCTAGGAAATGAGCAGTTCTTC
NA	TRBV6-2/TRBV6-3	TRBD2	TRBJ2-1	CASSTPLAGGGTGNEQFF	TGTGCCAGCTCTACCCCACTAGCGGGGGGGGGTACGGGCAATGAGCAGTTCTTC
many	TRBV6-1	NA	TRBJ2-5	CASTRETQYF	TGTGCCAGCACGAGGGAGACCCAGTACTTC
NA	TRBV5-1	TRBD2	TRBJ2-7	CASSGTSGTTYEQYF	TGCGCCAGCAGCGGGACTAGCGGCACTACCTACGAGCAGTACTTC
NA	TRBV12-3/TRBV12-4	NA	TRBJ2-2	CASNQGRDTGELFF	TGTGCCAGCAACCAGGGGCGGGACACCGGGGAGCTGTTTTTT
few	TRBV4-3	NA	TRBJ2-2	CASSQDTPRVRGGELFF	TGCGCCAGCAGCCAAGATACACCCAGGGTGCGGGGCGGGGAGCTGTTTTTT
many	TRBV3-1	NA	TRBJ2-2	CASRSIGELFF	TGTGCCAGCCGGTCGATCGGGGAGCTGTTTTTT
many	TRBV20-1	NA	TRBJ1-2	CSARDGRTNYGYTF	TGCAGTGCTAGAGATGGAAGGACTAACTATGGCTACACCTTC
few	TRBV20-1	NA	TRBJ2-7	CSASPSFSYEQYF	TGCAGTGCTAGCCCTAGCTTCTCCTACGAGCAGTACTTC